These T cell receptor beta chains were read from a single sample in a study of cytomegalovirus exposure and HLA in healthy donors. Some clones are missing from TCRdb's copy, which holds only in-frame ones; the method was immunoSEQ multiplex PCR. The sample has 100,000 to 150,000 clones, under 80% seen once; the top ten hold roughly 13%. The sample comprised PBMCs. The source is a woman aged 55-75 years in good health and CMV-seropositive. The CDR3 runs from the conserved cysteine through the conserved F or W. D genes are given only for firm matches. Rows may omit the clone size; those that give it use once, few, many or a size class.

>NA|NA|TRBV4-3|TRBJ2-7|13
CASSQDQARGRSF
TGCGCCAGCAGCCAAGATCAGGCCAGGGGTCGTAGCTTC
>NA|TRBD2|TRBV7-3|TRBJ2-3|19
CASSLIPVRGGLGTDTQYF
TGTGCCAGCAGCTTAATCCCGGTACGGGGGGGCCTAGGCACAGATACGCAGTATTTT
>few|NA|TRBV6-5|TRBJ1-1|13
CASSYAQNTEAFF
TGTGCCAGCAGCTACGCGCAGAACACTGAAGCTTTCTTT
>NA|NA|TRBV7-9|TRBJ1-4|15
CASSPKGSTNEKLFF
TGTGCCAGCAGCCCAAAGGGGTCAACTAATGAAAAACTGTTTTTT
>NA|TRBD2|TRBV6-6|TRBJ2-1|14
CASTRGGAHNEQFF
TGTGCCAGCACTCGCGGGGGGGCCCACAATGAGCAGTTCTTC
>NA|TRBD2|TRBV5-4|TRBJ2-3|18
CASSWGRLGGGAGDTQYF
TGTGCCAGCAGCTGGGGACGGTTGGGCGGGGGGGCTGGAGATACGCAGTATTTT
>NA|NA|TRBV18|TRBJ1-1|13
CASSPAQNTEAFF
TGTGCCAGCTCACCGGCTCAGAACACTGAAGCTTTCTTT
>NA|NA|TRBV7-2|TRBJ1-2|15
CASSPRQATNYGYTF
TGTGCCAGCAGCCCGAGACAGGCGACTAACTATGGCTACACCTTC
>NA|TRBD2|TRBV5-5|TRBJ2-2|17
CASRPGLAGGNTGELFF
TGTGCCAGCAGACCGGGACTAGCGGGAGGGAATACCGGGGAGCTGTTTTTT
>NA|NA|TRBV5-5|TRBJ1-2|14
CASSLVFRSGSYTF
TGTGCCAGCAGCTTAGTTTTTCGCAGCGGGAGCTACACCTTC
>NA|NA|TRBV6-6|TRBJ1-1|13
CASSQTVNTEAFF
TGTGCCAGCAGTCAGACAGTGAACACTGAAGCTTTCTTT
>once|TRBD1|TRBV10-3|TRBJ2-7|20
CAISRAPGQGGVIRTYEQYF
TGTGCCATCAGTAGAGCCCCGGGACAGGGGGGGGTTATCAGGACCTACGAGCAGTACTTC
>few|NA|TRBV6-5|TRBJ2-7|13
CASIGGTSYEQYF
TGTGCCAGCATAGGCGGGACGTCCTACGAGCAGTACTTC
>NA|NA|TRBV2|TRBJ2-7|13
CASSGQVSYEQYF
TGTGCCAGCAGTGGACAGGTTAGCTACGAGCAGTACTTC
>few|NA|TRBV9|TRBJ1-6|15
CASSPQGRDNSPLHF
TGTGCCAGCAGCCCACAGGGACGGGATAATTCACCCCTCCACTTT
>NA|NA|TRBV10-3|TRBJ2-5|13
CAISQSGGVGRYF
TGTGCCATCAGCCAGTCGGGGGGCGTTGGTCGGTACTTC
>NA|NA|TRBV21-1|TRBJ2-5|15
CASSLRQAEWETQYF
TGTGCCAGCAGCCTACGACAGGCCGAGTGGGAGACCCAGTACTTC
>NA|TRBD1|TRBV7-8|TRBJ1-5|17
CASSFYPTTTGAQPQHF
TGTGCCAGCAGCTTTTACCCCACAACTACAGGGGCCCAGCCCCAGCATTTT
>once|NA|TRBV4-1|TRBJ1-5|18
CASSQAGGRWAGNQPQHF
TGCGCCAGCAGCCAAGCGGGAGGGCGCTGGGCCGGGAATCAGCCCCAGCATTTT
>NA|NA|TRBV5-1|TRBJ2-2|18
CASSSPPGVSYDTGELFF
TGCGCCAGCAGCTCCCCCCCCGGGGTGAGTTACGACACCGGGGAGCTGTTTTTT
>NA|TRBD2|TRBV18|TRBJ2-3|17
CASSPLAGAPSTDTQYF
TGTGCCAGCTCACCTTTAGCGGGAGCCCCCTCCACAGATACGCAGTATTTT
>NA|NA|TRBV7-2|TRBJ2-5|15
CASSFGWGGQETQYF
TGTGCCAGCAGCTTTGGGTGGGGAGGTCAAGAGACCCAGTACTTC
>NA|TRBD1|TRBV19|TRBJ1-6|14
CASSLGTEQSPLHF
TGTGCCAGTAGCCTTGGGACAGAGCAGTCACCCCTCCACTTT
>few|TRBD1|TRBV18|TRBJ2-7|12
CASRDRPYEQYF
TGTGCCTCCAGGGACAGACCTTACGAGCAGTACTTC
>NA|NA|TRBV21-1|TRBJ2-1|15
CASSAQYGDRNEQFF
TGTGCCAGCAGCGCCCAATACGGGGATAGGAATGAGCAGTTCTTC
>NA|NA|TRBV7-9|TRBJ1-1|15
CASTRRDLKEDGTFF
TGTGCCAGCACCAGGCGGGATCTGAAAGAGGACGGGACTTTCTTT
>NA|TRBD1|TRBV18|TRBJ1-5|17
CASSPYEAGGRGQPQHF
TGTGCCAGCTCCCCATACGAGGCAGGGGGCCGGGGTCAGCCCCAGCATTTT
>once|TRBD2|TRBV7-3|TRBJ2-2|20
CASSSYPGMGLAGGTGELFF
TGTGCCAGCAGCTCATACCCAGGCATGGGACTAGCGGGAGGCACCGGGGAGCTGTTTTTT
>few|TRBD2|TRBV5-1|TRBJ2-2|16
CASSLARTSGTGELFF
TGCGCCAGCAGCTTGGCCAGGACTAGCGGCACCGGGGAGCTGTTTTTT
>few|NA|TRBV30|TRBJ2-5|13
CAWSSSEGGTQYF
TGTGCCTGGAGCTCCTCGGAGGGAGGTACCCAGTACTTC